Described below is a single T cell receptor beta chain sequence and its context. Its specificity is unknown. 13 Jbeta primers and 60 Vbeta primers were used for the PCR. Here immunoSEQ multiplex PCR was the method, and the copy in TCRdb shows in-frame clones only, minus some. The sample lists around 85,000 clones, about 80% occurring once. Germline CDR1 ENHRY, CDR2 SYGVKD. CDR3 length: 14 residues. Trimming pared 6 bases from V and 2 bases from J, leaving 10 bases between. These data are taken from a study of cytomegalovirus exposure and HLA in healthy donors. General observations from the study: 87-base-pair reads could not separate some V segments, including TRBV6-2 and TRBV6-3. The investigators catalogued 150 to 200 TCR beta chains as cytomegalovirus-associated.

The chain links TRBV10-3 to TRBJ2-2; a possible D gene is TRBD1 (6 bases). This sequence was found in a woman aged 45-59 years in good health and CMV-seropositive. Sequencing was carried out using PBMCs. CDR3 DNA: TGTGCCATCAGGGGGACACGAAACACCGGGGAGCTGTTTTTT. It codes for CAIRGTRNTGELFF.